This TCR beta chain was sequenced during a study of blood T cell repertoires in COVID-19. Study at large: From the United States, Italy and Spain came samples of acute and convalescent COVID-19. The cDNA or gDNA used as material had been derived from T cells, B-cell-depleted T cells, or PBMCs.

This clone was seen a few times. This CDR3 contains 13 residues. In germline, CDR1 is SNHLY, CDR2 FYNNEI. The junction had 2 bases not matched to a gene; V was cut back by 5 bases and J by 3 bases. Per the original methods: Nucleated cell counts were estimated from reference gene primer amplification. Libraries were prepared by immunoSEQ multiplex PCR; TCRdb keeps only in-frame clonotypes and omits some of them. D and trimming come from the DNA, and the V and J calls and clone size come from that table. The sample lists about 62,000 clones, approximately 80% occurring once. The sequence was collected from a woman in her 50s with active or convalescent COVID-19. The rearrangement joins TRBV2 to TRBJ1-2, with 8 bases fitting TRBD1. Sample: peripheral blood. The CDR3 DNA follows: TGTGCCAGCAGTTCGGGACAGGACTATGGCTACACCTTC. Protein product: CASSSGQDYGYTF. The full variable domain, completed using reference TRBV2 and TRBJ1-2, is EPEVTQTPSHQVTQMGQEVILRCVPISNHLYFYWYRQILGQKVEFLVSFYNNEISEKSEIFDDQFSVERPDGSNFTLKIRSTKLEDSAMYFCASSSGQDYGYTFGSGTRLTVV.